This paragraph covers one T cell receptor (beta chain) sequence. No antigen is known for it. This entry belongs to a study of blood T cells in healthy people across ages. General observations from the study: Considered underestimates were the diversity estimates obtained from one million T cells. Changes seen in expanded clonotypes were possibly confounded by donor CMV status left unknown.

Germline lookup yields CDR1 SGHRS and CDR2 YFSETQ. V was pared by 5 bases and J by 0 bases, with 12 bases between. The CDR3 runs 14 residues. Sample-barcoded 5' priming and a J-beta primer mix drove a second PCR of roughly 7 to 11 cycles. A template-switch adaptor with 12 random nucleotides tagged each cDNA molecule. One entry per CDR3 protein, called by TCRdb with MiXCR from the 5' RACE reads. Among 590,000 or so distinct CDR3 sequences, about 30% were seen once, and the ten largest hold 15% to 18%. Sequencing was carried out using blood. The V and J genes are TRBV5-1 and TRBJ2-7; D is ambiguous. The source of this sequence is a woman of 80 years or more in good health. CDR3 bases: TGCGCCAGCAGAGGACGTTTTAGCTCCTACGAGCAGTACTTC. Protein product: CASRGRFSSYEQYF.